Below are 27 T cell receptor beta chains sequenced from a single sample in a study of blood T cells in healthy people across ages. Alongside a J-beta primer mix, a sample-barcoded 5' primer served in a second PCR lasting about 7 to 11 cycles. In TCRdb, the 5' RACE reads were re-called with MiXCR into one record per CDR3 protein. The sample has some 1,500,000 distinct CDR3 sequences, 35% to 45% seen once. The sequenced sample was blood. These receptors were collected from a woman between 18 and 29 years old in good health.

This clonotype has just a few counts. The J gene is TRBJ2-7, the V gene TRBV12-3 or TRBV12-4, with no clear D. The length of the CDR3 is 15 residues. The V end was cut by 5 bases, the J end by 0 bases, with 14 bases between. The CDR3 loop is CASSETYSFSYEQYF. In nucleotides, the CDR3 is TGTGCCAGCAGTGAGACATACTCCTTCTCCTACGAGCAGTACTTC.

The chain couples TRBV12-3 or TRBV12-4 to TRBJ1-1; 9 positions match TRBD1. CDR3 length: 17 residues. Losses at the gene ends were 3 bases for V and 0 bases for J; bases not matched to a gene: 8. DNA for the CDR3: TGTGCCAGCAGTTTGACCACTTGGGACAGGGTGAACACTGAAGCTTTCTTT. Amino acid sequence: CASSLTTWDRVNTEAFF.

The chain carries TRBV25-1 and TRBJ2-3; D is undetermined. V lost 7 bases, J lost 0 bases, and 14 bases lay in between. Germline assignment: CDR1 MGHDK and CDR2 SYGVNS. This CDR3 region has 15 residues. CDR3 DNA: TGTGCCAGCACCGAGGATGGATATAGCACAGATACGCAGTATTTT. Translating gives CASTEDGYSTDTQYF.

This chain connects TRBV14 to TRBJ1-4; tentative D call: TRBD1 (5 bases). V lost 1 base and J 3 bases, leaving 12 bases between the germline ends. The germline V gene encodes CDR1 SGHDN and CDR2 FVKESK. The CDR3 contains 16 residues. The CDR3 region has the DNA TGTGCCAGCAGCCAAGGGCAGGGTTTGGCTAATGAAAAACTGTTTTTT. Protein product: CASSQGQGLANEKLFF.

In this sample, this clonotype turned up a few times. The rearrangement joins TRBV20-1 to TRBJ1-4; no reliable D call. This CDR3 region has 12 residues. The V and J ends lost 6 bases and 5 bases respectively, with 10 bases between them. Germline CDR1 and CDR2: DFQATT and SNEGSKA (reference sequence). The CDR3 DNA is TGCAGTGCCACCTTAAGGAATGAAAAACTGTTTTTT. Residues: CSATLRNEKLFF.

This clonotype was found a few times. The chain joins TRBV13 to TRBJ2-7, with 7 bases matching TRBD1. V dropped 3 bases and J dropped 0; count of bases not matched to a gene: 5. Germline V gives CDR1 PRHDT, CDR2 FYEKMQ (reference sequence). There are 15 residues in the CDR3. CDR3 residues: CASSFDRVSSYEQYF. The CDR3 region has the DNA TGTGCCAGCAGCTTTGACAGGGTGAGCTCCTACGAGCAGTACTTC. The complete variable domain, with remaining parts taken from reference TRBV13 and TRBJ2-7, reads AAGVIQSPRHLIKEKRETATLKCYPIPRHDTVYWYQQGPGQDPQFLISFYEKMQSDKGSIPDRFSAQQFSDYHSELNMSSLELGDSALYFCASSFDRVSSYEQYFGPGTRLTVT.

The V and J genes are TRBV28 and TRBJ1-2; D gene uncertain. V shed 2 bases and J shed 4 bases, with 8 bases lying between them. Per germline, CDR1 MDHEN and CDR2 SYDVKM. This CDR3 has 13 amino acids. CDR3 DNA sequence: TGTGCCAGCAGTTTACAGCTTGGCTATGGCTACACCTTC. Amino acids: CASSLQLGYGYTF.

This clonotype was observed a few times. This sequence joins TRBV6-1 and TRBJ1-5; 8 bases are a match to TRBD1. The CDR3 contains 14 residues. The junction had 8 bases not matched to a gene; V was cut back by 6 bases and J by 7 bases. Germline V gene sequence: CDR1 MNHNS, CDR2 SASEGT. The CDR3 spells CASRAGQGGQPQHF. In DNA form, the CDR3 reads TGTGCCAGCAGAGCTGGACAGGGTGGGCAGCCCCAGCATTTT.

About this clonotype: The germline gene is not matched at one end of the junction; a read error may be the cause. The chain couples TRBV29-1 to TRBJ1-2, with D perhaps TRBD1 (6 bases). In germline, CDR1 is SQVTM, CDR2 ANQGSEA. The CDR3 has 13 amino acids. In nucleotides, the CDR3 is TGCAGCGTTTCTACTACGGGACACGATGGCTGCACCTTC. Its protein product is CSVSTTGHDGCTF.

Here the CDR3 DNA reads TGTGCCAGCAGCTCCCCCCGGATGAGGGGGGACACTGAAGCTTTCTTT. Its translation is CASSSPRMRGDTEAFF. The V and J genes are TRBV7-2 and TRBJ1-1, with D perhaps matching TRBD1 (6 bases). The V end lost 4 bases, the J end lost 3 bases, and 18 bases lay between the germline ends. CDR3 length: 16 amino acids. Germline V gene data show CDR1 as SGHTA and CDR2 as FQGNSA.

The chain carries TRBV7-2 and TRBJ1-1, with 9 bases matching TRBD1. The V gene end was trimmed by 3 bases and the J gene end by 3 bases; junction bases not matched to a gene: 5. The germline gives CDR1 SGHTA, CDR2 FQGNSA. The CDR3 covers 15 residues. DNA for the CDR3: TGTGCCAGCAGCTTTTACAGGGGGCGCGACACTGAAGCTTTCTTT. As protein: CASSFYRGRDTEAFF.

In this sample, this clonotype turned up a few times. The CDR3 nucleotides read TGCGCCAGCAGCCAAGTCGGTTGGGGAGATACGCAGTATTTT. Amino acid sequence: CASSQVGWGDTQYF. The gene calls are TRBV4-1 and TRBJ2-3; D uncertain. In germline, CDR1 is MGHRA, CDR2 YSYEKL. Trimming took off 1 base at V and 5 bases at J, with 10 bases between the two ends. The CDR3 is made up of 14 amino acids.

The chain couples TRBV7-9 to TRBJ1-4; perhaps TRBD1 as D (5 bases). The CDR3 loop spans 11 amino acids. Germline CDR1 and CDR2: SEHNR and FQNEAQ (reference sequence). Trimming cost V 11 bases and J 5 bases, with 9 bases left between them. The CDR3 bases are TGTGCCGGGGCTCTGAATGAAAAACTGTTTTTT. Protein product: CAGALNEKLFF.

This clonotype was recorded a few times. The gene calls are TRBV20-1 and TRBJ1-2; possibly TRBD1 for D (5 bases). Germline V gives CDR1 DFQATT, CDR2 SNEGSKA (reference sequence). The CDR3 loop spans 14 amino acids. V was trimmed by 0 bases and J by 4 bases, leaving 12 bases between them. CDR3 in DNA: TGCAGTGCTAGAGATATCGGGACCAGCTATGGCTACACCTTC. This encodes CSARDIGTSYGYTF.

The chain recombines TRBV4-1 with TRBJ1-4; possibly TRBD1 for D (5 bases). Trimming took off 1 base at V and 7 bases at J, with 19 bases between the two ends. CDR1 is MGHRA and CDR2 is YSYEKL in the germline V gene. The CDR3 covers 17 residues. The chain's CDR3 is CASSQASVVVGGEKLFF. The CDR3 DNA reads TGCGCCAGCAGCCAAGCCTCGGTAGTCGTCGGGGGTGAAAAACTGTTTTTT.

This clonotype showed up many times. The chain is built from TRBV9 and TRBJ2-4; tentatively, D is TRBD1 (6 bases). The CDR3 length is 14 residues. Germline V gene data show CDR1 as SGDLS and CDR2 as YYNGEE. Trimming pared 4 bases from V and 2 bases from J, leaving 10 bases between. As DNA, the CDR3 is TGTGCCAGCAGCCCTCAGGGGCCCAAAAACATTCAGTACTTC. Encoded protein: CASSPQGPKNIQYF. Based on the CDR3 plus reference TRBV9 and TRBJ2-4, the full variable domain is DSGVTQTPKHLITATGQRVTLRCSPRSGDLSVYWYQQSLDQGLQFLIQYYNGEERAKGNILERFSAQQFPDLHSELNLSSLELGDSALYFCASSPQGPKNIQYFGAGTRLSVL.

This chain joins TRBV7-2 and TRBJ2-7, with 11 positions matching TRBD2. The CDR3 contains 16 residues. The V segment lost 1 base and the J segment 4 bases; nucleotides outside the gene matches: 6. Germline loops: CDR1 SGHTA, CDR2 FQGNSA. This CDR3 reads CASSLVASGRWYEQYF. The DNA of the CDR3 is TGTGCCAGCAGCTTAGTTGCTAGCGGGAGGTGGTACGAGCAGTACTTC.

The chain uses TRBV12-3 or TRBV12-4 and TRBJ2-2, with D possibly matching TRBD2 (5 bases). CDR3 length: 11 amino acids. Between the trimmed V and J ends, which lost 6 bases and 10 bases, there was a span of 9 bases. For the CDR3, the DNA is TGTGCCAGCAGGACGGAGGTGGAGCTGTTTTTT. Residues: CASRTEVELFF.

This clonotype was seen a few times. This chain uses TRBV6-5 with TRBJ2-3, with TRBD2 matching over 7 bases. This CDR3 contains 16 residues. In germline, CDR1 is MNHEY, CDR2 SVGAGI. V dropped 6 bases and J dropped 5; count of bases not matched to a gene: 14. CDR3 nucleotide sequence: TGTGCCAGCAGAGTTCGTGGGGCGGTAGCGGGAGATACGCAGTATTTT. Its translation: CASRVRGAVAGDTQYF.

The gene calls are TRBV12-3 or TRBV12-4 and TRBJ2-3; TRBD1 agrees at 7 bases. The length of the CDR3 is 18 residues. V was clipped by 6 bases and J by 2 bases; unmatched bases: 17. CDR3 nucleotides: TGTGCCAGCAGCATTCGACAGGGCGCTATACGGGCCACAGATACGCAGTATTTT. This codes for CASSIRQGAIRATDTQYF.

This clonotype was counted many times. The genes are TRBV29-1 and TRBJ2-3; 12 positions agree with TRBD2. The CDR3 is 15 amino acids. Per the germline V gene, CDR1 is SQVTM and CDR2 is ANQGSEA. J was trimmed by 5 bases and V by 8 bases; bases with no gene match: 11. Here the CDR3 reads CSSAASGGALDTQYF. For the CDR3, the DNA is TGCAGCTCCGCGGCTAGCGGGGGGGCCTTAGATACGCAGTATTTT.

The chain has TRBV12-3 or TRBV12-4 and TRBJ1-4, with 7 bases lining up with TRBD1. The CDR3 is 14 amino acids. The junction had 6 bases not matched to a gene; V was cut back by 8 bases and J by 3 bases. The CDR3 DNA sequence: TGTGCCAGCCGGGGGCAGGGGGCTAATGAAAAACTGTTTTTT. Encoded protein: CASRGQGANEKLFF.

On this clonotype itself: A much larger clone sits a single nucleotide away, making a read error possible. J is TRBJ2-4 and V is TRBV21-1; TRBD1 is the table's D call and was not checked against the DNA. Gene TRBJ2-7 matches the end of the DNA better, so the J call may be wrong. TRBV21-1 is a pseudogene segment. The length of the CDR3 is 14 residues. The CDR3 region has the DNA TGTGCCACCAATAGGGGGTGTGCGCCCTACGAGCAGTACTTC. As protein: CATNRGCAPYEQYF.

This clonotype has a count of ten or more. V usage is TRBV30 and J usage is TRBJ2-6; 10 bases align to TRBD1. Germline CDR1 GTSNPN, CDR2 SVGIG (reference sequence). This CDR3 has 19 amino acids. The ends lost 7 bases at V and 4 bases at J; junction bases unmatched: 19. CDR3 coding DNA: TGTGCCTCCCCCCCCAGCCGTGGACAGGGGGAAATAGGGGCCAACGTCCTGACTTTC. Translating gives CASPPSRGQGEIGANVLTF.

J is TRBJ2-3 and V is TRBV7-9, with 8 nucleotides matching TRBD1. The CDR3 consists of 16 residues. Trimming cost V 3 bases and J 1 base; bases outside gene matches: 6. Germline V gene data show CDR1 as SEHNR and CDR2 as FQNEAQ (reference sequence). The CDR3 nucleotides are TGTGCCAGCAGCTTGGACAGGGTTAGGGGCACAGATACGCAGTATTTT. Translation gives CASSLDRVRGTDTQYF.

In this sample, this clonotype turned up a few times. CDR3 nucleotides: TGTGCCAGCAGCTTATTGCAGGGGGCGGACTATGGCTACACCTTC. It translates to CASSLLQGADYGYTF. The chain recombines TRBV7-9 with TRBJ1-2; 8 bases match TRBD1. This CDR3 has 15 amino acids. The germline V gene encodes CDR1 SEHNR and CDR2 FQNEAQ (reference sequence). V trimming: 2 bases; J trimming: 3 bases; junction bases outside the gene matches: 5.

This clonotype was seen a handful of times. This rearrangement joins TRBV29-1 to TRBJ2-4; 8 positions agree with TRBD1. Germline CDR1 SQVTM, CDR2 ANQGSEA. The trim removed 6 bases at V and 4 bases at J, leaving 11 bases unmatched. The CDR3 length is 15 residues. CDR3 loop: CSVSGTGSRKNIQYF. For the CDR3, the DNA is TGCAGCGTCTCAGGGACAGGTTCGCGGAAAAACATTCAGTACTTC.